The 30 T cell receptor beta chains below come from one sample, sequenced in a study of blood T cells in healthy people across ages. A second PCR, run for about 7 to 11 cycles, used a sample-barcoded 5' primer plus a J-beta primer mix. TCRdb redid the calling of the 5' RACE reads with MiXCR, one entry per CDR3 protein. The table has 1.4 million or so distinct CDR3 sequences, approximately 43% seen once; the top ten hold less than 5%. Material: blood. The origin of the receptors is a woman aged 18-29 years in good health.

This chain connects TRBV6-5 to TRBJ1-1; 8 bases map to TRBD1. V lost 2 bases to trimming and J lost 11 bases; unmatched junction nucleotides: 19. This CDR3 comprises 17 residues. Germline V gives CDR1 MNHEY, CDR2 SVGAGI. The CDR3, as DNA: TGTGCCAGCAGTTACAGGGTGGCAGGGGGCGCCGGTGGTGTTGCTTTCTTT. Residues: CASSYRVAGGAGGVAFF.

The chain combines TRBV2 with TRBJ1-2; D gene unclear. The CDR3 is made up of 17 amino acids. Trimming pared 3 bases from V and 2 bases from J, leaving 19 bases between. Germline V gives CDR1 SNHLY, CDR2 FYNNEI. CDR3: CASSEIDDFTTNYGYTF. The CDR3 region has the DNA TGTGCCAGCAGTGAGATAGATGATTTTACCACAAACTATGGCTACACCTTC.

The rearrangement links TRBV7-3 to TRBJ1-1, with 9 bases identical to TRBD1. V lost 5 bases to trimming and J lost 12 bases; unmatched junction nucleotides: 10. The germline V gene has CDR1 SGHTA and CDR2 FQGTGA. The CDR3 sequence is 13 residues long. As DNA, the CDR3 is TGTGCCAGCAGCCCAGGACAGGGGAAAACGCCTTTCTTT. Protein: CASSPGQGKTPFF. Full variable domain (rest looked up from reference TRBV7-3 and TRBJ1-1): GAGVSQTPSNKVTEKGKYVELRCDPISGHTALYWYRQSLGQGPEFLIYFQGTGAADDSGLPNDRFFAVRPEGSVSTLKIQRTERGDSAVYLCASSPGQGKTPFFGQGTRLTVV.

The chain joins TRBV20-1 to TRBJ1-2; D ambiguous. Trimming cost V 7 bases and J 4 bases, with 19 bases left between them. The CDR3 has 14 amino acids. In germline, CDR1 is DFQATT, CDR2 SNEGSKA (reference sequence). The CDR3 reads CSVGDPSLSYGYTF. DNA of the CDR3: TGCAGTGTCGGCGACCCGTCTTTGAGCTATGGCTACACCTTC.

V gene TRBV7-8 combines with J gene TRBJ1-1, with D hard to call. This CDR3 contains 14 residues. CDR1 and CDR2 from the germline V gene are SGHVS and FQNEAQ. V shed 5 bases and J shed 4 bases, with 14 bases lying between them. The CDR3 here is CASSPRTETTEAFF. CDR3 in DNA: TGTGCCAGCAGCCCAAGGACGGAAACCACTGAAGCTTTCTTT.

This clonotype has a single count. Mismatch with germline at one junction end may stem from a read error. This chain links TRBV12-3 or TRBV12-4 with TRBJ2-2, with D possibly matching TRBD2 (6 bases). The CDR3 runs 15 residues. The CDR3 spells CASSLARDRDGEPFF. CDR3 sequence (DNA): TGTGCCAGCAGTTTGGCGCGGGATCGTGACGGGGAGCCGTTTTTT.

The chain links TRBV7-2 to TRBJ2-1, with 9 bases lining up with TRBD2. V was pared by 5 bases and J by 4 bases, with 6 bases of the junction left unmatched. Germline assignment: CDR1 SGHTA and CDR2 FQGNSA. The CDR3 contains 15 residues. CDR3 sequence reads: CASSKAGGLYNEQFF. The CDR3 DNA sequence: TGTGCCAGCAGCAAAGCGGGAGGTCTATACAATGAGCAGTTCTTC.

This clonotype came up many times. Here the CDR3 DNA reads TGCGCCAGCAGCTTGGACAGGCCCACAGCCCTTCGCACGCAGTATTTT. Its protein product is CASSLDRPTALRTQYF. This chain uses TRBV5-1 with TRBJ2-3, with D possibly matching TRBD1 (5 bases). V lost 0 bases and J 9 bases, leaving 20 bases between the germline ends. Germline assignment: CDR1 SGHRS and CDR2 YFSETQ. The CDR3 consists of 16 residues.

This chain joins TRBV25-1 and TRBJ2-7; D call uncertain. This CDR3 comprises 16 residues. Trimming cost V 4 bases and J 1 base, with 17 bases left between them. Germline V gives CDR1 MGHDK, CDR2 SYGVNS. The CDR3 region is CASSAQNRAGSYEQYF. The CDR3 nucleotides read TGTGCCAGCAGTGCGCAAAACCGGGCCGGATCCTACGAGCAGTACTTC.

This clonotype was seen only a few times. The chain recombines TRBV4-3 with TRBJ2-1; the match to TRBD2 covers 8 bases. This CDR3 region has 16 residues. V shed 3 bases, J shed 5 bases, and the junction held 9 bases outside the gene matches. Germline CDR1 and CDR2: LGHNA and YSLEER. The CDR3 DNA sequence: TGCGCCAGCAGCCACAAAGGGACTAGACTCGACAATGAGCAGTTCTTC. Translated: CASSHKGTRLDNEQFF.

The table lists this clonotype with a count of one. The genes are TRBV10-3 and TRBJ1-2, with 9 bases matching TRBD1. Germline lookup yields CDR1 ENHRY and CDR2 SYGVKD. This CDR3 has 14 amino acids. Trimming cost V 4 bases and J 6 bases; bases outside gene matches: 6. The CDR3 spells CAISGTGTGNGYTF. The CDR3 DNA reads TGTGCCATCAGTGGAACCGGGACAGGGAATGGCTACACCTTC.

The chain recombines TRBV6-1 with TRBJ2-7; D is possibly TRBD1 or TRBD2 (5 bases each). V lost 7 bases to trimming and J lost 7 bases, with 20 bases between them. The CDR3 runs 14 residues. Germline assignment: CDR1 MNHNS and CDR2 SASEGT. CDR3 in amino acids: CASTVEGSYNEQYF. CDR3 DNA: TGTGCCAGCACCGTAGAGGGGTCTTACAATGAGCAGTACTTC.

V is TRBV10-1 and J is TRBJ2-4; TRBD1 aligns across 8 bases. V shed 2 bases, J shed 1 base, and the junction held 1 base outside the gene matches. CDR1 is WNHNN and CDR2 is SYGVQD in the germline V gene (reference sequence). The CDR3 length is 15 residues. The CDR3 spells CASSERDRAKNIQYF. CDR3 nucleotide sequence: TGCGCCAGCAGTGAGAGGGACAGGGCCAAAAACATTCAGTACTTC.

Worth noting for this clonotype: A read error is possible here, since a much larger clone lies one base away. V usage is TRBV13 and J usage is TRBJ2-7, with TRBD2 matching over 12 bases. Germline lookup yields CDR1 PRHDT and CDR2 FYEKMQ (reference sequence). V lost 0 bases and J lost 3; bases outside the gene matches: 3. There are 16 residues in the CDR3. The CDR3 sequence: CASSLGTSGSFYEQYF. The CDR3 bases are TGTGCCAGCAGCTTAGGGACTAGCGGGAGTTTCTACGAGCAGTACTTC.

J is TRBJ2-3 and V is TRBV19; 7 bases are a match to TRBD2. This CDR3 region has 14 residues. Germline V gene data show CDR1 as LNHDA and CDR2 as SQIVND (reference sequence). The V gene end was trimmed by 7 bases and the J gene end by 2 bases; junction bases not matched to a gene: 6. This chain's CDR3 is CASKPAGLTDTQYF. CDR3 sequence (DNA): TGTGCCAGTAAACCAGCGGGGCTCACAGATACGCAGTATTTT.

The chain is built from TRBV9 and TRBJ2-1, with 9 bases lining up with TRBD2. The ends lost 3 bases at V and 11 bases at J; junction bases unmatched: 6. This CDR3 comprises 13 residues. Looked up from germline, CDR1 is SGDLS and CDR2 is YYNGEE. DNA of the CDR3: TGTGCCAGCAGCGAGGCTAGCGGGACGAAGCAGTTCTTC. Its protein product is CASSEASGTKQFF.

This clonotype was found a few times. This chain uses TRBV6-2 or TRBV6-3 with TRBJ1-5, with D unclear. Per germline, CDR1 MNHEY and CDR2 SVGEGT. The CDR3 contains 14 residues. V was shortened by 7 bases and J by 2 bases, with 12 bases between the two germline ends. DNA of the CDR3: TGTGCCAGCATGCGGGAAATGGGCAATCAGCCCCAGCATTTT. Translating it yields CASMREMGNQPQHF.

J is TRBJ2-1 and V is TRBV5-6, with a weak D call TRBD2 (5 bases). The CDR3 loop spans 14 amino acids. In germline, CDR1 is SGHDT, CDR2 YYEEEE. V lost 3 bases, J lost 2 bases, and 9 bases lay in between. The CDR3 loop is CASSWGVTYNEQFF. In DNA form, the CDR3 reads TGTGCCAGCAGCTGGGGAGTTACCTACAATGAGCAGTTCTTC.

V is TRBV3-1 and J is TRBJ2-5; 7 positions agree with TRBD1. The better agreement between TRBJ2-7 and the DNA end casts doubt on the J call. Germline V gene data show CDR1 as LGHDT and CDR2 as YNNKEL (reference sequence). This CDR3 has 14 amino acids. CDR3 bases: TGTGCCAGCAGCTCATATCCCGACAGGGCCGAGCAGTACTTC. It specifies CASSSYPDRAEQYF.

The sample holds many counts of this clonotype. V usage is TRBV4-3 and J usage is TRBJ1-4; no definite D call. This CDR3 has 15 residues. The V end lost 0 bases, the J end lost 2 bases, and 7 bases lay between the germline ends. CDR1 and CDR2 from the germline V gene are LGHNA and YSLEER. The CDR3 sequence: CASSQDPATNEKLFF. The CDR3 nucleotides are TGCGCCAGCAGCCAAGATCCGGCGACTAATGAAAAACTGTTTTTT.

This clonotype was counted a few times. The chain recombines TRBV7-8 with TRBJ2-7, with TRBD1 matching over 8 bases. Germline CDR1 reads SGHVS; CDR2 reads FQNEAQ. Trimming removed 4 bases from V and 3 bases from J; junction bases left unmatched: 8. This CDR3 spans 15 amino acids. The DNA of the CDR3 is TGTGCCAGCAGCTGGGGAACAGGGGGTTACTACGAGCAGTACTTC. Amino acids: CASSWGTGGYYEQYF.

This clonotype showed up just a few times. This sequence joins TRBV10-3 and TRBJ2-5; D is unresolved. This CDR3 has 14 residues. The germline V gene encodes CDR1 ENHRY and CDR2 SYGVKD. Trimming shortened V by 0 bases and J by 3 bases, and 8 bases separated the two germline ends. The CDR3, as DNA: TGTGCCATCAGTGAGTCGTGGGCCGAAGAGACCCAGTACTTC. Its protein product is CAISESWAEETQYF.

This clonotype has just a few counts. The genes are TRBV6-2 or TRBV6-3 and TRBJ2-7, with 8 bases identical to TRBD2. From germline, CDR1 is MNHEY and CDR2 SVGEGT. J lost 2 bases, V lost 6 bases, and 9 bases had no gene match. This CDR3 has 15 residues. The CDR3 sequence: CASSNLLAGTYEQYF. The CDR3 DNA follows: TGTGCCAGCAGCAACCTCTTAGCGGGGACCTACGAGCAGTACTTC.

The V and J genes are TRBV20-1 and TRBJ2-7; TRBD1 is a possible D gene (5 bases). The ends were cut back, 6 bases at V and 2 bases at J, with 17 bases in the middle. The CDR3 length is 14 residues. The germline CDR1 and CDR2 sequences are DFQATT and SNEGSKA (reference sequence). Here the CDR3 DNA reads TGCAGTGCCCCACCCCGACAGAGTACCTACGAGCAGTACTTC. Translating it yields CSAPPRQSTYEQYF.

The rearrangement uses TRBV30 and TRBJ1-1; D may be TRBD1 (6 bases). The CDR3 is made up of 13 amino acids. Germline V gene lookup returns CDR1 GTSNPN and CDR2 SVGIG (reference sequence). Trimming removed 0 bases at V and 11 bases at J, with 16 bases between. CDR3 protein: CAWSVRGAIYAFF. In nucleotides, the CDR3 is TGTGCCTGGAGTGTACGGGGGGCTATTTACGCTTTCTTT.

The chain recombines TRBV28 with TRBJ2-3, with 7 positions matching TRBD1. V lost 7 bases to trimming and J lost 4 bases; unmatched junction nucleotides: 8. The V gene's germline CDR1 is MDHEN and CDR2 SYDVKM. CDR3 length: 14 residues. CDR3 DNA: TGTGCCAGCAAAGTTTACAGGGGTCCAGATACGCAGTATTTT. Its protein product is CASKVYRGPDTQYF.

At least ten counts were recorded for this clonotype. The rearrangement uses TRBV5-1 and TRBJ2-3; 9 bases align to TRBD2. The germline V gene has CDR1 SGHRS and CDR2 YFSETQ. The J segment lost 5 bases and the V segment lost 1 base, leaving 2 bases of the junction unmatched. The CDR3 extends over 14 amino acids. The CDR3 sequence: CASSLLAGEDTQYF. CDR3 bases: TGCGCCAGCAGCTTGTTAGCGGGAGAAGATACGCAGTATTTT.

This rearrangement joins TRBV30 to TRBJ1-2; D is undetermined. Germline V gene sequence: CDR1 GTSNPN, CDR2 SVGIG (reference sequence). This CDR3 has 12 residues. V was cut by 8 bases and J by 1 base, with 11 bases left in between. The CDR3 reads CARAGVNYGYTF. The CDR3 nucleotides are TGTGCCCGGGCCGGGGTTAACTATGGCTACACCTTC.

The V gene is TRBV5-1, the J gene TRBJ2-7, with no clear D. V dropped 4 bases and J dropped 4 bases, with 15 bases sitting between them. The CDR3 contains 14 residues. Germline CDR1 and CDR2: SGHRS and YFSETQ. The CDR3 DNA reads TGCGCCAGCAGCCAGCTACCCGACCAGTACGAGCAGTACTTC. This codes for CASSQLPDQYEQYF.

This clonotype was seen only a few times. The V gene is TRBV12-3 or TRBV12-4, the J gene TRBJ1-2; D is possibly TRBD1 (6 bases). V lost 4 bases, J lost 1 base, and 16 bases lay in between. The CDR3 extends over 16 amino acids. The CDR3 region is CASSWAGIGGNYGYTF. CDR3 DNA: TGTGCCAGCAGTTGGGCGGGAATAGGGGGTAACTATGGCTACACCTTC.